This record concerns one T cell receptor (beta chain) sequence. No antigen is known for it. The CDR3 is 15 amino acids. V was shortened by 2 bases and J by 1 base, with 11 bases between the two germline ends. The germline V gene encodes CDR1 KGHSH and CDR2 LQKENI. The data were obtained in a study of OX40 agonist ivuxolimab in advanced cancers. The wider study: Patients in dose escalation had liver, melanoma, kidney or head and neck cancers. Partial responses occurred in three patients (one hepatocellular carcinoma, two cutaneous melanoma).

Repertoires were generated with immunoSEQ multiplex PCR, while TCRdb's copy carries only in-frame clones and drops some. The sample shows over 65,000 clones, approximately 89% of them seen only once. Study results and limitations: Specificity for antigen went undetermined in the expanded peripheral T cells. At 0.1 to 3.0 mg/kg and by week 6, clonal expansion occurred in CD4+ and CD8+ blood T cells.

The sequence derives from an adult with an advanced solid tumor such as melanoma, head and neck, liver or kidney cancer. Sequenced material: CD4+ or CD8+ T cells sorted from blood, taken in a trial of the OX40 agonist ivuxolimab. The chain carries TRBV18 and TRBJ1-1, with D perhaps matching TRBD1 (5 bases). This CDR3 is CASSPNQGRNTEAFF. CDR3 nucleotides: TGTGCCAGCTCACCAAATCAGGGCAGGAACACTGAAGCTTTCTTT.